Below, one T cell receptor beta chain is given with its context. The antigen remains undetermined. The sample belongs to a study of blood T cells in healthy people across ages. General study results and limits: Naive T cell percentage by flow cytometry tracked strongly with beta diversity. Researchers deemed the diversity estimates from one million T cells underestimates.

A second PCR of 7 to 11 cycles used a sample-barcoded 5' primer and a J-beta primer mix. The yield of each sample was at least 2.5 million CDR3-containing paired-end reads. TCRdb re-called the 5' RACE reads through MiXCR, storing one row per CDR3 protein. The sample lists 800,000 or so distinct CDR3 sequences, around 62% occurring once. In germline, CDR1 is LGHNA, CDR2 YSLEER. With 0 bases removed from V and 5 bases from J, the gap between germline ends came to 8 bases. The CDR3 loop spans 14 amino acids. Sequenced sample: blood. This chain connects TRBV4-3 to TRBJ1-5; the D is unclear. This TCR came from a man aged 25 to 45 in good health. The CDR3, as DNA: TGCGCCAGCAGCCAAGATTATGCAGATCAGCCCCAGCATTTT. It yields the protein CASSQDYADQPQHF.